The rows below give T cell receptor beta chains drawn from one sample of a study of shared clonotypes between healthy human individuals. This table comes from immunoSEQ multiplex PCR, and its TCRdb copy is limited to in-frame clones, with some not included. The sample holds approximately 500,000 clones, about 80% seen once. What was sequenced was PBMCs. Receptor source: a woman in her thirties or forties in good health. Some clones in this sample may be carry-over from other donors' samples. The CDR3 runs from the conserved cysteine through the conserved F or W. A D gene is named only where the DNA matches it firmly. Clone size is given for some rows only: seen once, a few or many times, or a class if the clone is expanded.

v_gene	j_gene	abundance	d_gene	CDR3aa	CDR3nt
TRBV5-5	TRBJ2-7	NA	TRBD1	CASSLGTGAIYEQYF	TGTGCCAGCAGCTTGGGAACAGGGGCCATATACGAGCAGTACTTC
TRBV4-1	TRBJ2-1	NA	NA	CASSQDPLGMSHSYNEQFF	TGCGCCAGCAGCCAAGATCCCCTCGGTATGAGCCACTCCTACAATGAGCAGTTCTTC
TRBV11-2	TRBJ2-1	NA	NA	CASSLALEYEQFF	TGTGCCAGCAGCTTAGCCCTAGAATATGAGCAGTTCTTC
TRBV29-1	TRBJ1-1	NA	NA	CSALRGQNTEAFF	TGCAGCGCCCTCCGGGGGCAGAACACTGAAGCTTTCTTT
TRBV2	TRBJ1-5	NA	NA	CASNRESGGNQPQHF	TGTGCCAGCAACAGGGAATCAGGCGGCAATCAGCCCCAGCATTTT
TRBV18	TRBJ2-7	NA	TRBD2	CASSPTSEIFYEQYF	TGTGCCAGCTCACCAACTAGCGAGATTTTCTACGAGCAGTACTTC
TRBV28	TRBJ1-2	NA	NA	CASRPPGRGYTF	TGTGCCAGCAGACCCCCCGGGAGAGGCTACACCTTC
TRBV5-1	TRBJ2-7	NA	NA	CASSQGEDEQYF	TGCGCCAGCAGCCAAGGGGAGGACGAGCAGTACTTC
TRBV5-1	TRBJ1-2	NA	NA	CASSQGHREPGYTF	TGCGCCAGCAGCCAGGGACACCGTGAGCCTGGCTACACCTTC
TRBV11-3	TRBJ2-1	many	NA	CASSEEMVSSYNEQFF	TGTGCCAGCAGCGAGGAGATGGTGAGCTCCTACAATGAGCAGTTCTTC
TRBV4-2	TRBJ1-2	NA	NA	CASSQDFQENGYTF	TGTGCCAGCAGCCAAGACTTCCAGGAAAATGGCTACACCTTC
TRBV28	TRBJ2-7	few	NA	CASSFGTYEQYF	TGTGCCAGCAGTTTTGGGACCTACGAGCAGTACTTC
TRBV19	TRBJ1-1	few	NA	CASSIPGLDTEAFF	TGTGCCAGTAGTATTCCAGGGTTGGACACTGAAGCTTTCTTT
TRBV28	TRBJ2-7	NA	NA	CASRSGGFYEQYF	TGTGCCAGCAGGTCCGGCGGGTTCTACGAGCAGTACTTC
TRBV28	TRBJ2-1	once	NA	CASSTGGESEQFF	TGTGCCAGCAGTACCGGGGGAGAAAGTGAGCAGTTCTTC
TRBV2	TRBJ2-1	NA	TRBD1	CASSEALRQGLRFF	TGTGCCAGCAGTGAAGCGCTCCGACAGGGGTTACGGTTCTTC
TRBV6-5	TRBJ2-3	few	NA	CASARGSGTDTQYF	TGTGCCAGCGCTAGGGGATCAGGGACAGATACGCAGTATTTT
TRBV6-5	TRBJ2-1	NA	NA	CASSYSPGHIYNEQFF	TGTGCCAGCAGTTACTCCCCGGGACATATATACAATGAGCAGTTCTTC
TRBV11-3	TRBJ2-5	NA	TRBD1	CASSFGQAGETQYF	TGTGCCAGCAGCTTTGGACAGGCGGGAGAGACCCAGTACTTC
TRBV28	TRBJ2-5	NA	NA	CASSLLRAAAQYF	TGTGCCAGCAGTTTGCTTAGGGCCGCGGCCCAGTACTTC
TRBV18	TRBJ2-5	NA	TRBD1	CASSGSTGEETQYF	TGTGCCAGCTCGGGCTCTACAGGGGAAGAGACCCAGTACTTC
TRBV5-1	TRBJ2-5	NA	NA	CASSRDLQETQYF	TGCGCCAGCAGCCGCGATCTCCAAGAGACCCAGTACTTC
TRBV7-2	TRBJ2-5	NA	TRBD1	CASSLAPGQGWETQYF	TGTGCCAGCAGCTTGGCCCCGGGACAGGGCTGGGAGACCCAGTACTTC
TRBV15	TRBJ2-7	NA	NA	CATSIRSLYSGGYEQYF	TGTGCCACCAGCATCCGCTCCCTTTACAGTGGAGGCTACGAGCAGTACTTC
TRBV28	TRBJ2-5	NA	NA	CASSPLTTSQETQYF	TGTGCCAGCAGTCCTCTCACAACAAGCCAAGAGACCCAGTACTTC
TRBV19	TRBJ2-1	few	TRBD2	CASSHLLADSYNEQFF	TGTGCCAGTAGCCATCTACTAGCGGATTCCTACAATGAGCAGTTCTTC
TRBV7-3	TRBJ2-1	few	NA	CASSPGPSNNEQFF	TGTGCCAGCAGCCCGGGACCCTCCAACAATGAGCAGTTCTTC
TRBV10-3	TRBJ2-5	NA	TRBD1	CAISAGGLETQYF	TGTGCCATCAGTGCAGGGGGCTTAGAGACCCAGTACTTC
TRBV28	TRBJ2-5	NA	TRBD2	CASSIAGDGETQYF	TGTGCCAGCAGTATAGCGGGAGATGGGGAGACCCAGTACTTC
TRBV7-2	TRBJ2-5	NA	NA	CASSTRGRSQETQYF	TGTGCCAGCAGCACCCGTGGCCGGTCCCAAGAGACCCAGTACTTC
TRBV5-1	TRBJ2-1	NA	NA	CASSPDGGIPYNEQFF	TGCGCCAGCAGCCCGGACGGCGGGATCCCCTACAATGAGCAGTTCTTC
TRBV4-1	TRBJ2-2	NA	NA	CASSQDRRARLKNTGELFF	TGCGCCAGCAGCCAAGATAGGAGGGCGCGGCTCAAGAACACCGGGGAGCTGTTTTTT
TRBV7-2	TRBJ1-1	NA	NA	CASSLGTSPPHAFF	TGTGCCAGCAGCTTGGGCACTTCCCCCCCCCACGCTTTCTTT
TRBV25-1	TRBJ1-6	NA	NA	CASGRGVSYNSPLHF	TGTGCCAGCGGACGGGGGGTTTCCTATAATTCACCCCTCCACTTT
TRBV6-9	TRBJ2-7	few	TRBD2	CASSPPGLAGPGCYEQYF	TGTGCCAGCAGTCCACCGGGACTAGCGGGACCAGGGTGCTACGAGCAGTACTTC
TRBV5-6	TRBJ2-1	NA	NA	CASSPETGSYNEQFF	TGTGCCAGCAGCCCTGAGACTGGTTCCTACAATGAGCAGTTCTTC
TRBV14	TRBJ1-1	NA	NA	CASSQGKNTEAFF	TGTGCCAGCAGCCAGGGCAAGAACACTGAAGCTTTCTTT
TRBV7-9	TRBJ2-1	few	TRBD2	CASSLGTRGEQFF	TGTGCCAGCAGCCTCGGGACTAGAGGTGAGCAGTTCTTC
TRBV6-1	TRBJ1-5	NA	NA	CASFRGPNQPQHF	TGTGCCAGCTTCCGGGGTCCCAATCAGCCCCAGCATTTT
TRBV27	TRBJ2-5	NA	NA	CASSPPRSQETQYF	TGTGCCAGCAGTCCCCCCAGGTCCCAAGAGACCCAGTACTTC
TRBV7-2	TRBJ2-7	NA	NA	CASSTSRVRAYEQYF	TGTGCCAGCAGCACCTCGAGGGTTCGCGCCTACGAGCAGTACTTC
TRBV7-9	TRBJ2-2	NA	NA	CASSLFLGTGELFF	TGTGCCAGCAGCTTATTTTTGGGCACCGGGGAGCTGTTTTTT
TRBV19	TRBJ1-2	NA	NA	CASTTRGNKDGYTF	TGTGCCAGTACCACTAGGGGGAATAAGGATGGCTACACCTTC
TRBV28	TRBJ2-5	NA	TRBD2	CASSLGLKRLAGRETQYF	TGTGCCAGCAGTTTGGGCTTAAAAAGACTAGCGGGGAGGGAGACCCAGTACTTC
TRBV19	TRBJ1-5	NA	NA	CASSMNSNQPQHF	TGTGCCAGTAGTATGAATAGCAATCAGCCCCAGCATTTT
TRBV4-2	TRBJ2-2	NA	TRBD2	CASSQVMGLAGIFGELFF	TGTGCCAGCAGCCAAGTAATGGGACTAGCGGGAATCTTCGGGGAGCTGTTTTTT